Presented here are 16 T cell receptor beta chains from one specimen sequenced in a study of T cells in Graves' hyperthyroidism and ophthalmopathy. RNA transcripts served as the template for amplifying TCR beta CDR3 regions. HTBI primers were used for first-round RT-PCR of the TCR CDR3. TCRdb passed the multiplex PCR reads through MiXCR, listing each CDR3 protein once. Of 500,000 to 550,000 distinct CDR3 sequences in the sample, less than 25% were seen once. Material: blood. Receptor source: a man aged 18-30 years with Graves' hyperthyroidism.

This clonotype was detected many times. With a much larger clone just one base away, this may be a read error. The V call is TRBV6-1, the J call TRBJ2-5, with 9 nucleotides matching TRBD1. V lost 2 bases and J lost 7; bases outside the gene matches: 8. The germline V gene has CDR1 MNHNS and CDR2 SASEGT. The CDR3 has 15 amino acids. The CDR3 region is CASSEQTGGSGTQYF. The CDR3 region has the DNA TGTGCCAGCAGTGAACAGACAGGGGGATCAGGGACCCAGTACTTC.

The chain has TRBV20-1 and TRBJ2-5, with D unresolved. Per the germline V gene, CDR1 is DFQATT and CDR2 is SNEGSKA (reference sequence). The CDR3 has 17 amino acids. The V end lost 3 bases, the J end lost 5 bases, and 25 bases lay between the germline ends. CDR3 sequence: CSASTLSGYSYWETQYF. The DNA for the CDR3 is TGCAGTGCTAGTACCCTGTCGGGCTACAGCTACTGGGAGACCCAGTACTTC.

This clonotype was counted at least ten times. The rearrangement joins TRBV20-1 to TRBJ2-4, with 7 bases lining up with TRBD2. The V gene's germline CDR1 is DFQATT and CDR2 SNEGSKA (reference sequence). After removal of 1 base from V and 3 bases from J, the junction contained 3 bases not matched to a gene. The CDR3 loop spans 14 amino acids. The CDR3 reads CSARGLAVKNIQYF. The CDR3 region has the DNA TGCAGTGCTAGAGGGCTAGCGGTCAAAAACATTCAGTACTTC.

In this sample, this clonotype turned up a few times. This sequence joins TRBV11-2 and TRBJ2-7, with D perhaps being TRBD1 or TRBD2 (5 bases each). Germline V gene data show CDR1 as SGHAT and CDR2 as FQNNGV. Trimming removed 5 bases from V and 3 bases from J, with 11 bases in between. The CDR3 is 13 amino acids. The CDR3 region is CASSAGAFYEQYF. The CDR3 DNA sequence: TGTGCCAGCAGCGCCGGGGCCTTCTACGAGCAGTACTTC. The full variable domain, in which reference TRBV11-2 and TRBJ2-7 provide the parts outside the CDR3, is EAGVAQSPRYKIIEKRQSVAFWCNPISGHATLYWYQQILGQGPKLLIQFQNNGVVDDSQLPKDRFSAERLKGVDSTLKIQPAKLEDSAVYLCASSAGAFYEQYFGPGTRLTVT.

This clonotype showed up just a few times. This chain connects TRBV29-1 to TRBJ2-2; D unclear. Germline V CDR1 and CDR2: SQVTM, ANQGSEA. The CDR3 is 14 residues long. Trimming shortened V by 3 bases and J by 4 bases, and 12 bases separated the two germline ends. The CDR3 is CSVDPPGSTGELFF. CDR3 bases: TGCAGCGTTGACCCCCCCGGGTCCACCGGGGAGCTGTTTTTT.

The V and J genes are TRBV19 and TRBJ1-5, with a weak D call TRBD1 (5 bases). The CDR3 has 16 residues. Germline assignment: CDR1 LNHDA and CDR2 SQIVND (reference sequence). The germline V and J ends were trimmed by 3 bases and 7 bases, with 19 bases remaining between them. The CDR3 DNA follows: TGTGCCAGTAGTATGGTCCGGGTAGTCGAGGGGCAGCCCCAGCATTTT. Its protein is CASSMVRVVEGQPQHF.

This clonotype was counted a few times. V usage is TRBV30 and J usage is TRBJ2-3; D call uncertain. Trimming removed 1 base from V and 2 bases from J, with 4 bases in between. The CDR3 sequence is 12 residues long. Per germline, CDR1 GTSNPN and CDR2 SVGIG (reference sequence). CDR3 nucleotide sequence: TGTGCCTGGAGTGCCACCACAGATACGCAGTATTTT. It translates to CAWSATTDTQYF.

This clonotype was seen repeatedly, ten times or more. The chain carries TRBV2 and TRBJ2-7; 10 bases map to TRBD2. Unmatched junction bases numbered 1, after V lost 9 bases and J lost 2 bases. The CDR3 loop spans 12 amino acids. Germline CDR1 SNHLY, CDR2 FYNNEI. CDR3 amino acids: CASGTSAYEQYF. Here the CDR3 DNA reads TGTGCCAGTGGGACTAGCGCCTACGAGCAGTACTTC.

The sample holds many counts of this clonotype. The V call is TRBV7-9, the J call TRBJ2-7; D may be TRBD1 or TRBD2 (6 bases each). CDR1 SEHNR and CDR2 FQNEAQ come from the germline V gene (reference sequence). The CDR3 runs 15 residues. Trimming shortened V by 5 bases and J by 4 bases, and 18 bases separated the two germline ends. CDR3 residues: CASSPFGGDRYEQYF. The CDR3 region has the DNA TGTGCCAGCAGCCCCTTCGGGGGCGACAGGTACGAGCAGTACTTC. Complete variable domain (other parts from reference TRBV7-9 and TRBJ2-7): DTGVSQNPRHKITKRGQNVTFRCDPISEHNRLYWYRQTLGQGPEFLTYFQNEAQLEKSRLLSDRFSAERPKGSFSTLEIQRTEQGDSAMYLCASSPFGGDRYEQYFGPGTRLTVT.

This clonotype was recorded many times. This chain connects TRBV12-3 or TRBV12-4 to TRBJ2-5; 7 nucleotides agree with TRBD2. Germline trimming cut 2 bases from V and 7 bases from J; bases unmatched to any gene: 4. This CDR3 region has 13 residues. In DNA, the CDR3 is TGTGCCAGCAGTTTAACGGGGGGAGGGACCCAGTACTTC. Translating gives CASSLTGGGTQYF.

This clonotype has ten or more counts. The rearrangement joins TRBV6-1 to TRBJ2-5, with D perhaps matching TRBD2 (5 bases). Deletions cut 7 bases from V and 3 bases from J, with 21 bases between. This CDR3 region has 16 residues. In germline, CDR1 is MNHNS, CDR2 SASEGT. The CDR3 here is CASTPIRGRGEETQYF. In DNA, the CDR3 is TGTGCCAGCACCCCCATTCGTGGCCGGGGAGAAGAGACCCAGTACTTC.

A few counts support this clonotype. This chain links TRBV10-3 with TRBJ1-1; perhaps TRBD1 as D (5 bases). The CDR3 has 13 residues. Trimming shortened V by 7 bases and J by 3 bases, and 12 bases separated the two germline ends. CDR1 is ENHRY and CDR2 is SYGVKD in the germline V gene. Here the CDR3 DNA reads TGTGCCATCACTCGGACGGGGGACACTGAAGCTTTCTTT. Protein: CAITRTGDTEAFF.

V usage is TRBV11-2 and J usage is TRBJ2-7, with D maybe TRBD1 (6 bases). V lost 6 bases and J lost 1, with 16 bases in between. This CDR3 region has 15 residues. Germline loops: CDR1 SGHAT, CDR2 FQNNGV. The CDR3 bases are TGTGCCAGCAGACCCGGGACATCGGGTTCCTACGAGCAGTACTTC. This encodes CASRPGTSGSYEQYF. Together with reference TRBV11-2 and TRBJ2-7, the CDR3 gives the full variable domain: EAGVAQSPRYKIIEKRQSVAFWCNPISGHATLYWYQQILGQGPKLLIQFQNNGVVDDSQLPKDRFSAERLKGVDSTLKIQPAKLEDSAVYLCASRPGTSGSYEQYFGPGTRLTVT.

This clonotype was seen only once. The chain uses TRBV6-2 or TRBV6-3 and TRBJ2-5, with 8 bases that match TRBD1. The CDR3 length is 16 residues. Losses at the gene ends were 5 bases for V and 2 bases for J; bases not matched to a gene: 10. CDR1 and CDR2 (germline): MNHEY, SVGEGT. The CDR3 loop reads CASSTAGGRGQETQYF. As DNA, the CDR3 is TGTGCCAGCAGTACCGCAGGGGGCCGTGGGCAAGAGACCCAGTACTTC.

This clonotype was found many times. The chain is built from TRBV24-1 and TRBJ2-6, with TRBD1 as a possible D gene (5 bases). This CDR3 is 16 amino acids long. Germline V gives CDR1 KGHDR, CDR2 SFDVKD. The V end lost 1 base, the J end lost 3 bases, and 9 bases lay between the germline ends. CDR3 DNA sequence: TGTGCCACCAGTGATTTTCAGGGCCGTGGGGCCAACGTCCTGACTTTC. The encoded protein is CATSDFQGRGANVLTF.

This clonotype was counted only a few times. Given a much more abundant clone one base away, this may be a read error. The chain links TRBV6-5 to TRBJ2-2; D is undetermined. CDR1 and CDR2 (germline): MNHEY, SVGAGI. This CDR3 spans 11 amino acids. CDR3 coding DNA: TGTGCCAGCAGTTACTCAACGGAGCTGTGTTTT. Translated: CASSYSTELCF.